This T cell receptor (beta chain) derives from a study of blood T cells in healthy people across ages. Findings of the study overall: A roughly linear age-dependent decrease characterized TCR beta diversity per million T cells.

A sample-barcoded 5' primer and a J-beta primer mix were used in a second PCR of about 7 to 12 cycles. A single record per CDR3 protein comes from TCRdb applying MiXCR to the 5' RACE reads. The table shows roughly 1,800,000 distinct CDR3 sequences, with roughly 50% occurring only once. Comment on this clonotype: Its antigen is undetermined.

V was clipped by 10 bases and J by 7 bases, with 17 bases between them. CDR1 is SNHLY, CDR2 FYNNEI, per germline. The CDR3 is 13 amino acids. This TCR was recovered from a woman between 40 and 55 years old in good health. The chain links TRBV2 to TRBJ2-1, with a tentative D call TRBD2 (7 bases). Specimen: blood. In DNA, the CDR3 is TGTGCCAACCATCAGAGGGGGGGGAATGAGCAGTTCTTC. Its translation is CANHQRGGNEQFF.